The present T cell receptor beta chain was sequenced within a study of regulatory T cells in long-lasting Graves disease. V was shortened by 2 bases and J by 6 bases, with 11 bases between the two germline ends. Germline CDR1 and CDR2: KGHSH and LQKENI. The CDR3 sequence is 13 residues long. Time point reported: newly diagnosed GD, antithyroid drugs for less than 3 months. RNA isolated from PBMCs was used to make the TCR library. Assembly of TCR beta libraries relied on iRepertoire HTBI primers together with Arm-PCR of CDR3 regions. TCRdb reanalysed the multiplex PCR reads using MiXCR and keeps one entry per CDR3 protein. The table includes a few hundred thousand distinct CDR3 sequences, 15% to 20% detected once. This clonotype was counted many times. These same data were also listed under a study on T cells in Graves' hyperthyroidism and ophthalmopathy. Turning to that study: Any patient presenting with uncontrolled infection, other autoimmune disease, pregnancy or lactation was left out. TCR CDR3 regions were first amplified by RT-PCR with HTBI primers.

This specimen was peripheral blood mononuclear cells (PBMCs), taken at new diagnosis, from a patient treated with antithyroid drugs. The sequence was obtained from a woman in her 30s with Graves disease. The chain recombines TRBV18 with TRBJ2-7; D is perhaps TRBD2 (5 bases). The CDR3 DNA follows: TGTGCCAGCTCACCAGTTCAGGCGGGCGAGCAGTACTTC. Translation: CASSPVQAGEQYF.